This T cell receptor beta chain was sequenced during a study of blood T cell repertoires in COVID-19 (dated by TCRdb to the early 2020s). Regarding the complete study: Samples from collaborators originated in the United States, Italy and Spain and spanned both the acute and convalescent phases of COVID-19. The repertoires were made available in a free public database intended to serve as a resource for research on the immune response to SARS-CoV-2. The dataset comprised deeply sampled blood TCRbeta repertoires from subjects exposed to, actively infected with, or recovered from COVID-19. The samples were drawn from the first 160 participants of the ongoing ImmuneRACE study and from 950 to 1,500 subjects provided by 6 global collaborators. HLA class I and class II types, where available, came from metadata supplied by the sample provider rather than from assay-based typing. A de-identified subject ID, COVID-19 status, age in years and sex were almost always included in the sample metadata. The prospective study material was composed of cDNA or gDNA derived from T cells, B-cell-depleted T cells, or PBMCs. Results the study describes overall, beyond this receptor: How much clinical and demographic metadata was included differed by source and by participant, and the metadata was provided uncurated.

TCRbeta CDR3 regions were amplified from genomic DNA by means of the immunoSEQ Assay, a bias-controlled multiplex PCR. In the paper's pipeline: Nucleated cell counts per sample were estimated from amplification of reference gene primers within the assay. To quantify the absolute abundance of each unique TCRbeta CDR3 rearrangement, sequence reads were collapsed and filtered. For each sample, productive Simpson clonality was calculated as the square root of Simpson's diversity index across productive rearrangements. TCRdb stores this immuneACCESS table with in-frame sequences only. Part of the clones is absent; in the studies checked, under half of the shortfall reflects unresolved V genes, and no reason is known for the rest. The V and J calls and clone size are taken from that table; D and trimming were inferred from the DNA. This sample holds some 150,000 clones; 81% were observed only once. About 8.4% of the sample lies in the top ten.

Each collaborating institution followed its own protocols to collect whole blood in K2EDTA tubes. For TCRbeta analysis, collaborators shipped samples as frozen whole blood, isolated PBMCs, or DNA extracted from either of those sample types. In the case of this clone: Its antigen target is currently unknown. Per-nucleotide qualities are absent, and no much larger clonotype sits a single base away.

The sequencing sample was made of peripheral blood. The source is a woman aged 60-75 years with active or convalescent COVID-19.

The nucleotide sequence is TGTGCCAGCTCCCGGCAGGGATCGTGGAATGAGCAGTTCTTC. Protein translation: CASSRQGSWNEQFF. The chain is made from TRBV24-1 and TRBJ2-1; the best D guess is TRBD1, with 5 bases matching. Based on the germline V gene, the CDR1 and CDR2 sequences are KGHDR and SFDVKD. From the cysteine up to the phenylalanine, the CDR3 has a length of 14 residues. Here the CDR3 DNA is all that survives: 42 bases in frame from base 1. The trim is 11 bases for V and 7 bases for J, with a gap of 20 bases between the germline ends.